This is a list of T cell receptor beta chains from one sample in a study of graft-versus-host responses after intestinal transplantation. Sequenced by immunoSEQ multiplex PCR; TCRdb stores in-frame clones only, minus some. The profile shows 25,000 to 35,000 clones, over 60% of them singletons. The sample consisted of ileum tissue, taken 98 days after intestinal transplantation. The receptors here all came from a human patient who received an intestinal transplant, so some T cells may come from the graft donor. CDR3s include the opening cysteine and the closing phenylalanine or tryptophan. Each record gives: V gene, J gene, D gene, clone size, CDR3 DNA, CDR3 protein. D genes are given only for firm matches. Some rows mark clone size as missing; the rest say once, few, many or name a class of expanded clone.

v_gene: TRBV15
j_gene: TRBJ2-3
d_gene: -
abundance: -
CDR3nt: TGTGCCACCAGCAGAGATCCAAGTACAGATACGCAGTATTTT
CDR3aa: CATSRDPSTDTQYF

v_gene: TRBV7-8
j_gene: TRBJ2-1
d_gene: -
abundance: -
CDR3nt: TGTGCCAGCAGCTTAGGTGGCCGGCAGGTCCTGGGCTCCTACAATGAGCAGTTCTTC
CDR3aa: CASSLGGRQVLGSYNEQFF

v_gene: TRBV18
j_gene: TRBJ1-6
d_gene: -
abundance: -
CDR3nt: TGTGCCAGCTCACCTGATGAGGGGCGAGGTTCACCCCTCCACTTT
CDR3aa: CASSPDEGRGSPLHF

v_gene: TRBV10-3
j_gene: TRBJ2-1
d_gene: TRBD2
abundance: few
CDR3nt: TGTGCCATCAGTGAGCGGGGAGGGGACTACAATGAGCAGTTCTTC
CDR3aa: CAISERGGDYNEQFF

v_gene: TRBV19
j_gene: TRBJ1-5
d_gene: -
abundance: -
CDR3nt: TGTGCCACTAGCTCACAGGGTTTGTATAGCAATCAGCCCCAGCATTTT
CDR3aa: CATSSQGLYSNQPQHF

v_gene: TRBV27
j_gene: TRBJ1-1
d_gene: -
abundance: -
CDR3nt: TGTGCCAGCAGTTCCACAGGGTACACTGAAGCTTTCTTT
CDR3aa: CASSSTGYTEAFF

v_gene: TRBV30
j_gene: TRBJ1-2
d_gene: -
abundance: -
CDR3nt: TGTGCCCTGAACGAGGGAAGAGGTTATGGCTACACCTTC
CDR3aa: CALNEGRGYGYTF

v_gene: TRBV11-3
j_gene: TRBJ2-3
d_gene: TRBD2
abundance: -
CDR3nt: TGTGCCAGCAGCTCTGGACTAGCGGGGGGTCTCACAGATACGCAGTATTTT
CDR3aa: CASSSGLAGGLTDTQYF

v_gene: TRBV6-1
j_gene: TRBJ1-2
d_gene: -
abundance: once
CDR3nt: TGTGCCAGCAGCCTCGAGGACTATGGCTACACCTTC
CDR3aa: CASSLEDYGYTF

v_gene: TRBV20-1
j_gene: TRBJ1-4
d_gene: -
abundance: -
CDR3nt: TGCAGTGCTAGGGGAAATGAAAAACTGTTTTTT
CDR3aa: CSARGNEKLFF

v_gene: TRBV5-6
j_gene: TRBJ2-3
d_gene: -
abundance: -
CDR3nt: TGTGCCAGCAGCTTGGAAAGGTCTCGGGGTAGCACAGATACGCAGTATTTT
CDR3aa: CASSLERSRGSTDTQYF

v_gene: TRBV15
j_gene: TRBJ2-3
d_gene: -
abundance: -
CDR3nt: TGTGCCACCCGTGGCCGATTCGACCTGGGCACAGATACGCAGTATTTT
CDR3aa: CATRGRFDLGTDTQYF

v_gene: TRBV18
j_gene: TRBJ2-7
d_gene: -
abundance: -
CDR3nt: TGTGCCAGCTCTACCCTCGACATTTACGAGCAGTACTTC
CDR3aa: CASSTLDIYEQYF

v_gene: TRBV9
j_gene: TRBJ2-5
d_gene: -
abundance: -
CDR3nt: TGTGCCAGCAGCTACCGGACAGCCCGGCAAGAGACCCAGTACTTC
CDR3aa: CASSYRTARQETQYF

v_gene: TRBV6-6
j_gene: TRBJ1-1
d_gene: -
abundance: few
CDR3nt: TGTGCCAGCAGCTCTACAGGAAACACTGAAGCTTTCTTT
CDR3aa: CASSSTGNTEAFF

v_gene: TRBV20-1
j_gene: TRBJ2-5
d_gene: -
abundance: -
CDR3nt: TGCAGTGCTCCTAGATGGGAGACCCAGTACTTC
CDR3aa: CSAPRWETQYF

v_gene: TRBV6-6
j_gene: TRBJ2-1
d_gene: -
abundance: -
CDR3nt: TGTGCCAGCAACGTCGGGACTGCGACTGAGCAGTTCTTC
CDR3aa: CASNVGTATEQFF

v_gene: TRBV18
j_gene: TRBJ2-7
d_gene: TRBD1
abundance: -
CDR3nt: TGTGCCAGCTCACCTGAGGACAGGATAAACTTCTACGAGCAGTACTTC
CDR3aa: CASSPEDRINFYEQYF

v_gene: TRBV29-1
j_gene: TRBJ2-1
d_gene: -
abundance: -
CDR3nt: TGCAGCGTCGCAAGGGCCAGGGGGGGCGATGAGCAGTTCTTC
CDR3aa: CSVARARGGDEQFF

v_gene: TRBV4-1
j_gene: TRBJ1-1
d_gene: -
abundance: -
CDR3nt: TGCGCCAGCAGCCCCAGTACGGGACGAAATACTGAAGCTTTCTTT
CDR3aa: CASSPSTGRNTEAFF

v_gene: TRBV4-1
j_gene: TRBJ2-3
d_gene: TRBD2
abundance: -
CDR3nt: TGCGCCAGCAGCCACCTAGCGGGGGGCCAGGGGTTTGCAGATACGCAGTATTTT
CDR3aa: CASSHLAGGQGFADTQYF

v_gene: TRBV7-9
j_gene: TRBJ2-7
d_gene: -
abundance: -
CDR3nt: TGTGCCAGCAGCTTAGCGGAGGGACAGCTAAGCTACGAGCAGTACTTC
CDR3aa: CASSLAEGQLSYEQYF

v_gene: TRBV18
j_gene: TRBJ1-1
d_gene: -
abundance: -
CDR3nt: TGTGCCAGCTCACCCTCCGGGACTCCCGTTGAAGCTTTCTTT
CDR3aa: CASSPSGTPVEAFF

v_gene: TRBV28
j_gene: TRBJ2-1
d_gene: -
abundance: -
CDR3nt: TGTGCCAGCAGTTTACGACAGAGCTCCTACAATGAGCAGTTCTTC
CDR3aa: CASSLRQSSYNEQFF

v_gene: TRBV29-1
j_gene: TRBJ2-7
d_gene: TRBD1
abundance: -
CDR3nt: TGCAGCGTTGATGTGGGACAGGGGGCGCGGGAGCAGTACTTC
CDR3aa: CSVDVGQGAREQYF

v_gene: TRBV25-1
j_gene: TRBJ2-4
d_gene: -
abundance: -
CDR3nt: TGTGCCAGCAGTGGAGGGGTAAGAGCCAAAAACATTCAGTACTTC
CDR3aa: CASSGGVRAKNIQYF

v_gene: TRBV11-2
j_gene: TRBJ1-2
d_gene: -
abundance: -
CDR3nt: TGTGCCAGCAGCTTAGATGGGGGGGCCGACTACTATGGCTACACCTTC
CDR3aa: CASSLDGGADYYGYTF

v_gene: TRBV4-1
j_gene: TRBJ2-3
d_gene: TRBD1
abundance: -
CDR3nt: TGCGCCAGCAGCCAACAGGGGGCAGATACGCAGTATTTT
CDR3aa: CASSQQGADTQYF

v_gene: TRBV7-3
j_gene: TRBJ2-2
d_gene: TRBD1
abundance: few
CDR3nt: TGTGCCAGCAGCCCGTCAGGACAGGGGGGATCCTCGAACACCGGGGAGCTGTTTTTT
CDR3aa: CASSPSGQGGSSNTGELFF

v_gene: TRBV4-1
j_gene: TRBJ2-7
d_gene: -
abundance: -
CDR3nt: TGCGCCAGCAGCCAAGATCCGAGGCCGCCACCCTACGAGCAGTACTTC
CDR3aa: CASSQDPRPPPYEQYF

v_gene: TRBV19
j_gene: TRBJ2-1
d_gene: -
abundance: -
CDR3nt: TGTGCCAGTAGTATCTCTTACGAGCAGTTCTTC
CDR3aa: CASSISYEQFF

v_gene: TRBV5-1
j_gene: TRBJ1-2
d_gene: -
abundance: -
CDR3nt: TGCGCCAGCAGCTTCACCCACTATCGACAGGCCCGACACACCTTC
CDR3aa: CASSFTHYRQARHTF

v_gene: TRBV10-1
j_gene: TRBJ2-6
d_gene: -
abundance: once
CDR3nt: TGCGCCAGCAGTGAGTCCAGGTTTACGGTGCGGGGGGCCAACGTCCTGACTTTC
CDR3aa: CASSESRFTVRGANVLTF

v_gene: TRBV28
j_gene: TRBJ1-6
d_gene: -
abundance: -
CDR3nt: TGTGCCAGCAGTTTCCACACGAGCTCCTATAATTCACCCCTCCACTTT
CDR3aa: CASSFHTSSYNSPLHF

v_gene: TRBV11-1
j_gene: TRBJ1-6
d_gene: TRBD1
abundance: once
CDR3nt: TGTGCCAGCAGCCGTACAGGGGATTCACCCCTCCACTTT
CDR3aa: CASSRTGDSPLHF

v_gene: TRBV2
j_gene: TRBJ2-7
d_gene: TRBD1
abundance: -
CDR3nt: TGTGCCAGCAGATCACAGGGGGATATCATGTGGGAGCAGTACTTC
CDR3aa: CASRSQGDIMWEQYF

v_gene: TRBV9
j_gene: TRBJ2-1
d_gene: TRBD1
abundance: -
CDR3nt: TGTGCCAGCAGCGTTAGGGGACAGGGGAGGAGTGAGCAGTTCTTC
CDR3aa: CASSVRGQGRSEQFF

v_gene: TRBV11-3
j_gene: TRBJ1-6
d_gene: TRBD1
abundance: -
CDR3nt: TGTGCCAGCAGCTCCCCGACAGGGGGGCTGGCACCCCTCCACTTT
CDR3aa: CASSSPTGGLAPLHF

v_gene: TRBV18
j_gene: TRBJ2-5
d_gene: -
abundance: -
CDR3nt: TGTGCCAGCTCCCCCACCCGGCGGACCCAGTACTTC
CDR3aa: CASSPTRRTQYF

v_gene: TRBV5-6
j_gene: TRBJ2-5
d_gene: TRBD2
abundance: few
CDR3nt: TGTGCCAGCAGCTTGGAGACTAGCGGGGCTCAAGAGACCCAGTACTTC
CDR3aa: CASSLETSGAQETQYF

v_gene: TRBV5-1
j_gene: TRBJ2-3
d_gene: TRBD2
abundance: -
CDR3nt: TGCGCCAGCAGCTCCTTGGGACTAGCGGGGCGGGCAGATACGCAGTATTTT
CDR3aa: CASSSLGLAGRADTQYF

v_gene: TRBV15
j_gene: TRBJ2-2
d_gene: -
abundance: -
CDR3nt: TGTGCCACCGCCGGCGGAGACAGCTACACCGGGGAGCTGTTTTTT
CDR3aa: CATAGGDSYTGELFF